This T cell receptor (beta chain) was sequenced in a study of monozygotic twins with inflammatory bowel disease. CDR1 is KGHSH, CDR2 LQKENI, per germline. The CDR3 sequence is 14 residues long. TCRdb reprocessed the 5' RACE reads, keeping one entry per CDR3 protein, no DNA. The ten most abundant clones cover around 2.6% of a sample with a few hundred thousand distinct CDR3 sequences. The sequence was obtained from a human donor with ulcerative colitis or Crohn's disease, or a healthy co-twin of an affected twin (not recorded which). The chain recombines TRBV18 with TRBJ2-7; TCRdb outputs TRBD1, but without DNA this stays unchecked. Specimen: blood. This chain's CDR3 is CASSPPNNRGEQYF.